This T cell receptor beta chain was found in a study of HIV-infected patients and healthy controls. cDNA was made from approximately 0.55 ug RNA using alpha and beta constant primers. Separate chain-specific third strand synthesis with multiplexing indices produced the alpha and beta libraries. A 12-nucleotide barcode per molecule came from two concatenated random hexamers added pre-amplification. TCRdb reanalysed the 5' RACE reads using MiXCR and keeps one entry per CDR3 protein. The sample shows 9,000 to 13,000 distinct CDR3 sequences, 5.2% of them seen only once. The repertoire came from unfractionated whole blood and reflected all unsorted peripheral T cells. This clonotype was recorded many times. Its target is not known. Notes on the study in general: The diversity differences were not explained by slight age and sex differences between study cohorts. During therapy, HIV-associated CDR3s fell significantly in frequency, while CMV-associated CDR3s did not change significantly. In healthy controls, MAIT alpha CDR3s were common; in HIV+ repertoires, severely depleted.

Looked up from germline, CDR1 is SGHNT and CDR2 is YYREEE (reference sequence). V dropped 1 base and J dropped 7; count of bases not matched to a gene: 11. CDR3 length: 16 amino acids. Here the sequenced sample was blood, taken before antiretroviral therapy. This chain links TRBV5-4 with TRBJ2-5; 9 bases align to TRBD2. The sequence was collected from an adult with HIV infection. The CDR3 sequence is CASSLPLSGSRATQYF. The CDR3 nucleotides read TGTGCCAGCAGCTTGCCCCTTAGCGGGAGTCGGGCGACCCAGTACTTC.